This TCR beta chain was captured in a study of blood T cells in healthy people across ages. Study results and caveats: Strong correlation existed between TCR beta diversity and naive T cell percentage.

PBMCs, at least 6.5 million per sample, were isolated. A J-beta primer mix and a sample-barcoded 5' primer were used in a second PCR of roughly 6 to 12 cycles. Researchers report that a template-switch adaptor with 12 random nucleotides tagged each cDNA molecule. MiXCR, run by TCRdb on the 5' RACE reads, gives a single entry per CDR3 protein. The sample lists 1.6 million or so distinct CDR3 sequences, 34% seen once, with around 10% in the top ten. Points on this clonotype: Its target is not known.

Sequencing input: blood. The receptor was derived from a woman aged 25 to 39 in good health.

CDR3 amino acids: CASKSLAYTDTQYF. The DNA of the CDR3 is TGTGCCAGCAAGAGTTTGGCCTACACAGATACGCAGTATTTT. This chain joins TRBV11-1 and TRBJ2-3; D is ambiguous. CDR1 and CDR2 (germline): SGHAT, FQDESV (reference sequence). The CDR3 consists of 14 residues. Trimming pared 7 bases from V and 2 bases from J, leaving 13 bases between.